This T cell receptor beta chain was recorded in a study of blood T cell repertoires in COVID-19. In the study overall: The United States, Italy and Spain supplied acute and convalescent COVID-19 samples.

Sequenced by immunoSEQ multiplex PCR; TCRdb stores in-frame clones only, minus some. The sample yields around 270,000 clones, 80% to 90% seen once. The study drew participants aged roughly 18 to 95 years from around 24 US areas. Participant reports of clinical history set cohort assignment. In germline, CDR1 is SGHTA, CDR2 FQGNSA. The V end lost 1 base, the J end lost 7 bases, and 14 bases lay between the germline ends. The CDR3 covers 15 residues. In its sample, this clone was seen many times. The sequenced sample was PBMCs or T cells enriched from blood (not recorded which). This chain joins TRBV7-2 and TRBJ2-1; a possible D gene is TRBD2 (5 bases). This TCR was sampled from a woman between 40 and 50 years old who had been exposed to COVID-19. Here the CDR3 DNA reads TGTGCCAGCAGCTTAGTCGTGGGCTCGGGAAATGAGCAGTTCTTC. This gives the protein CASSLVVGSGNEQFF.